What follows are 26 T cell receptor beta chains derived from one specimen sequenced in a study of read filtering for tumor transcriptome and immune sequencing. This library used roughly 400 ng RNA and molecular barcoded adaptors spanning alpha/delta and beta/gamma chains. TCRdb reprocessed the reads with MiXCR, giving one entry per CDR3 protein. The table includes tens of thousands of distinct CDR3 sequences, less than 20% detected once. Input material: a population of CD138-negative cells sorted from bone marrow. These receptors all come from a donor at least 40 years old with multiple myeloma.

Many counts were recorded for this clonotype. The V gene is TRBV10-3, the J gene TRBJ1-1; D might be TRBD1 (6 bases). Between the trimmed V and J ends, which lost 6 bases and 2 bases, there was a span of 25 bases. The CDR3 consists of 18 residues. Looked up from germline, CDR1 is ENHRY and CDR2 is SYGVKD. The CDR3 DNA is TGTGCCATCAGATTCAACCGGGACACCGAGGGGATAAACACTGAAGCTTTCTTT. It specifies CAIRFNRDTEGINTEAFF.

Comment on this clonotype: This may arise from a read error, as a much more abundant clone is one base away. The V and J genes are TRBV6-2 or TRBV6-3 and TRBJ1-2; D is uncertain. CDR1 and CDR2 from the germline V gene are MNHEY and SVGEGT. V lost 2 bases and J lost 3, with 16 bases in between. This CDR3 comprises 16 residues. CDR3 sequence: CASSYGVFENHYGYTF. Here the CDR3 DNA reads TGTGCCAGCAGTTACGGTGTGTTTGAGAACCACTATGGCTACACCTTC.

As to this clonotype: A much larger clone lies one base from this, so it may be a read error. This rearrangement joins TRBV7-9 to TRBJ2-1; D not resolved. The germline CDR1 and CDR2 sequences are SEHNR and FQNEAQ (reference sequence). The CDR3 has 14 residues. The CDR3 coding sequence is TGTGCCGGCAGCCCAACTCCTGGCCAGCATGAGCAGTTCTTC. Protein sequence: CAGSPTPGQHEQFF.

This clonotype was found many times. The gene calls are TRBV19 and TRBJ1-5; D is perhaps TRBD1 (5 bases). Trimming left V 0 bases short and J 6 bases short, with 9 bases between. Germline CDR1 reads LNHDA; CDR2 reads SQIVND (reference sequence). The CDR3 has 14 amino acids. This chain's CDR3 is CASSIDREVQPQHF. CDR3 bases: TGTGCCAGTAGTATAGACAGGGAGGTTCAGCCCCAGCATTTT.

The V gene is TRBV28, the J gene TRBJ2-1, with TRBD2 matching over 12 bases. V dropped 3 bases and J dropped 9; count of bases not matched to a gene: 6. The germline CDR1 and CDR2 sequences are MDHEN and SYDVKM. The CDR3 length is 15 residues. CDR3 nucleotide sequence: TGTGCCAGCAGTTTCTGGCTAGCGGGAGGGGCTGAGCAGTTCTTC. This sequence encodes CASSFWLAGGAEQFF.

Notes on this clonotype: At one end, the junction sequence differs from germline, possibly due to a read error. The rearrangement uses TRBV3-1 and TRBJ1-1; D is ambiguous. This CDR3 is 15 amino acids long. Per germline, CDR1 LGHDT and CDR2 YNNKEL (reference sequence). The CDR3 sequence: CASSQEPHLLGEAYF. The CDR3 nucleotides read TGTGCTAGCAGCCAAGAGCCCCATCTACTGGGTGAAGCTTACTTT. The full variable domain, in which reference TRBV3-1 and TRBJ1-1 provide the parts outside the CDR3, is DTAVSQTPKYLVTQMGNDKSIKCEQNLGHDTMYWYKQDSKKFLKIMFSYNNKELIINETVPNRFSPKSPDKAHLNLHINSLELGDSAVYFCASSQEPHLLGEAYFGQGTRLTVV.

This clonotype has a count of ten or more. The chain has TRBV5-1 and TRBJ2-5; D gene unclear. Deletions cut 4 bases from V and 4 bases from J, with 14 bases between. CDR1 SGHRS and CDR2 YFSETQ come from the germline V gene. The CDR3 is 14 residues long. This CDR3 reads CASSEPLMAETQYF. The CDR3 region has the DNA TGCGCCAGCAGCGAACCCCTAATGGCAGAGACCCAGTACTTC.

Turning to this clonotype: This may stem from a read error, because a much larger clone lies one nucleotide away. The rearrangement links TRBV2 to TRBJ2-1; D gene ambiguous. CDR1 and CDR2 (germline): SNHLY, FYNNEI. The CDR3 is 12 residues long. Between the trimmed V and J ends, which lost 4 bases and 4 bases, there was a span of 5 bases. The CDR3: CASSGLYNEQFF. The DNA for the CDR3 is TGTGCCAGCAGTGGACTTTACAATGAGCAGTTCTTC.

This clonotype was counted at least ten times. CDR3 sequence reads: CASRLSGGQPHNEQFF. The CDR3 nucleotides read TGTGCCAGCAGACTATCGGGGGGACAGCCACATAATGAGCAGTTCTTC. The V gene is TRBV6-6, the J gene TRBJ2-1, with D possibly called TRBD1 or TRBD2 (7 bases each). Germline loops: CDR1 MNHNY, CDR2 SVGAGI (reference sequence). Trimming cost V 6 bases and J 7 bases, with 22 bases left between them. The CDR3 consists of 16 residues.

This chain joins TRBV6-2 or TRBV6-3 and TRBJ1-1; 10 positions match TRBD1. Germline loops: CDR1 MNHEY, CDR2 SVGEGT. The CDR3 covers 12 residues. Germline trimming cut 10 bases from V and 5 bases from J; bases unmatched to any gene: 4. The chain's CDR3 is CATGTGATEAFF. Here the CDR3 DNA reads TGTGCCACCGGGACAGGGGCGACTGAAGCTTTCTTT.

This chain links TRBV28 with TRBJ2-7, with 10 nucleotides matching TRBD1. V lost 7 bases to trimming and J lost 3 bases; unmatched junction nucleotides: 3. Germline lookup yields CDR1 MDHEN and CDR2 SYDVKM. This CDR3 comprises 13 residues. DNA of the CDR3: TGTGCCAGCAAACGGACAGGGGGCTACGAGCAGTACTTC. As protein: CASKRTGGYEQYF.

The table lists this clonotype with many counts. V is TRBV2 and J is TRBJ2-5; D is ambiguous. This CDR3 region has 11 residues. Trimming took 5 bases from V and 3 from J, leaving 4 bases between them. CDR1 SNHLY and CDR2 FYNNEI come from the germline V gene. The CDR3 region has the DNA TGTGCCAGCAGTAACAAAGAGACCCAGTACTTC. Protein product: CASSNKETQYF.

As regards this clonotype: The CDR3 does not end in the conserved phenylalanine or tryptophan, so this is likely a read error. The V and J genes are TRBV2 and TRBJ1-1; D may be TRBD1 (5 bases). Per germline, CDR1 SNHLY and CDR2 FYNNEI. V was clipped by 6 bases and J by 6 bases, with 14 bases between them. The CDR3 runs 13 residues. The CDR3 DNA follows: TGTGCCAGCAGGCAACAGGTATTACCTGAAGCTTTCCTT. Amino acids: CASRQQVLPEAFL.

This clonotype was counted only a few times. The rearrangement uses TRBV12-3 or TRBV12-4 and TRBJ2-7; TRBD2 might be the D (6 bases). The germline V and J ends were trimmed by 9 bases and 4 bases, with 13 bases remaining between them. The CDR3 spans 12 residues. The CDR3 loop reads CASTTGVYEQYF. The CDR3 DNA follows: TGTGCCAGTACTACGGGAGTGTACGAGCAGTACTTC.

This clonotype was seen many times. CDR3 in DNA: TGTGCCAGCAGCTTAGCCCCTAGCGGACACAATGAGCAGTTCTTC. Translated: CASSLAPSGHNEQFF. The rearrangement uses TRBV11-1 and TRBJ2-1; 7 nucleotides agree with TRBD2. CDR1 and CDR2 (germline): SGHAT, FQDESV (reference sequence). The J segment lost 5 bases and the V segment lost 0 bases, leaving 4 bases of the junction unmatched. The CDR3 contains 15 residues.

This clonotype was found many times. This CDR3 is CSVEDYQGYPEAFF. DNA of the CDR3: TGCAGCGTTGAAGATTATCAGGGATACCCTGAAGCTTTCTTT. The chain couples TRBV29-1 to TRBJ1-1; maybe TRBD1 (5 bases). Between the trimmed V and J ends, which lost 0 bases and 6 bases, there was a span of 14 bases. CDR3 length: 14 residues. CDR1 and CDR2 from the germline V gene are SQVTM and ANQGSEA.

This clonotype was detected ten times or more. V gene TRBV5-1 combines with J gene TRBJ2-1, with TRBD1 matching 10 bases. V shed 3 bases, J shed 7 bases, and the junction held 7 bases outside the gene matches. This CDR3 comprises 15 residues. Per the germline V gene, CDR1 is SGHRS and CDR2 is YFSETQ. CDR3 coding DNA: TGCGCCAGCAGCTCTGGGACAGGGGATCTGAATGAGCAGTTCTTC. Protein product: CASSSGTGDLNEQFF.

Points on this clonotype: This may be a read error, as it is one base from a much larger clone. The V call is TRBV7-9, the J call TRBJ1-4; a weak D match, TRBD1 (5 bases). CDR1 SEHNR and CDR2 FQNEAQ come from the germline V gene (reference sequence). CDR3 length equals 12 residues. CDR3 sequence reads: CASSFRKGKLIF. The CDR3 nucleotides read TGTGCCAGCAGCTTCCGTAAGGGGAAACTGATTTTT.

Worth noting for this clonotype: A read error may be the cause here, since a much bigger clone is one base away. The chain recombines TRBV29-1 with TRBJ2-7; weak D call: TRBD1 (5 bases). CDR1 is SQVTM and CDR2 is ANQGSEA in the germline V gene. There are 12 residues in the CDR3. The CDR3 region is CSVEVSGYGQYF. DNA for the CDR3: TGCAGCGTTGAAGTGTCAGGGTACGGGCAGTACTTC.

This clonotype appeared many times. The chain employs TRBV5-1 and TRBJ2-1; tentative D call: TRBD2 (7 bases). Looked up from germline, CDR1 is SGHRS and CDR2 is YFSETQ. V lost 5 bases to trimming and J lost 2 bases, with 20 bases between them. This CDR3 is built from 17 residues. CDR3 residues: CASRRGLAVRTYNEQFF. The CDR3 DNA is TGCGCCAGCAGACGGGGGCTAGCGGTGCGGACCTACAATGAGCAGTTCTTC.

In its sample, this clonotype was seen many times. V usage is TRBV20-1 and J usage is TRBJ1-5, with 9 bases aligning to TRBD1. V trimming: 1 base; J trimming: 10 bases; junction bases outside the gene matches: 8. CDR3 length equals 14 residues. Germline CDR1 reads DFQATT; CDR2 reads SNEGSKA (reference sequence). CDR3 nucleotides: TGCAGTGCTAGAGTGGAACAGGGGGCTTCACCCCAGCATTTT. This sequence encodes CSARVEQGASPQHF.

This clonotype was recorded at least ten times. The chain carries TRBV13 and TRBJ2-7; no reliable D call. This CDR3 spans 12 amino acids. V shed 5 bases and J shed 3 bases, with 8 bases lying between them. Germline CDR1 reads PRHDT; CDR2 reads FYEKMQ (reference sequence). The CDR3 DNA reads TGTGCCAGCAGCCGCGCGCACTACGAGCAGTACTTC. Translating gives CASSRAHYEQYF.

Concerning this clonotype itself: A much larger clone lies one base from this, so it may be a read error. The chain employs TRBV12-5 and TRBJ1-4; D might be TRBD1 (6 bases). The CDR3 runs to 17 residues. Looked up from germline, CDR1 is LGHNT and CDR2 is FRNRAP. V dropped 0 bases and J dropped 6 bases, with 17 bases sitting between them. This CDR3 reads CASGLVLRGNTDEKLFF. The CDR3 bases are TGTGCTAGTGGTTTGGTACTGAGGGGGAATACTGATGAAAAACTGTTTTTT.

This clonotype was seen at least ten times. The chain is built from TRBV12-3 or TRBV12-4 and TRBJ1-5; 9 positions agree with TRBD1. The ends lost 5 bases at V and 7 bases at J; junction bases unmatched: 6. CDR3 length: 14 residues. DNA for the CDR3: TGTGCCAGCAGTCCACAGGGGGCTCCCCAGCCCCAGCATTTT. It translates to CASSPQGAPQPQHF.

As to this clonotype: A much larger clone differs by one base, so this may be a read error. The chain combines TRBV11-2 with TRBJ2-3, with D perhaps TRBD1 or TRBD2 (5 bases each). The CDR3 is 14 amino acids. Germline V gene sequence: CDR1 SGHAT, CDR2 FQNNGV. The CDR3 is CASSLAASTGTQYF. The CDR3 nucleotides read TGTGCCAGCAGCTTGGCAGCTAGCACAGGTACGCAGTATTTT.

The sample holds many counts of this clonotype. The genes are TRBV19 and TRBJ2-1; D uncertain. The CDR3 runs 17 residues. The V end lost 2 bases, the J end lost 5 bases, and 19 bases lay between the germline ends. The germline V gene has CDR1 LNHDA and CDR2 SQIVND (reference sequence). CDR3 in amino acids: CASSIPMAVTIHNEQFF. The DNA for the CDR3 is TGTGCCAGTAGTATACCCATGGCGGTTACGATACACAATGAGCAGTTCTTC.